Listed below are T cell receptor beta chains from one sample, sequenced in a study of blood T cell repertoires in COVID-19. TCRdb keeps only in-frame clones here, not all; method: immunoSEQ multiplex PCR. The table includes about 47,000 clones, roughly 80% detected once. The sample was peripheral blood. These receptors came from a man in his fifties or sixties with acute or convalescent COVID-19. The CDR3 runs from the conserved cysteine through the conserved F or W. Each record gives: clone size, D gene, V gene, J gene, CDR3 protein, CDR3 DNA. A D gene is named only where the DNA matches it firmly. Clone size is shown for a subset of rows, as once, few, many or a class of expanded clone.

>.|.|TRBV5-4|TRBJ2-7
CASSLEAGSYEQYF
TGTGCCAGCAGCTTGGAAGCAGGCTCCTACGAGCAGTACTTC
>few|TRBD1|TRBV4-1|TRBJ1-5
CASSQSRDSTNQPQHF
TGCGCCAGCAGCCAATCCCGGGACAGTACGAATCAGCCCCAGCATTTT
>.|.|TRBV5-1|TRBJ2-7
CASSLGQIYEQYF
TGCGCCAGCAGCTTAGGACAGATATACGAGCAGTACTTC
>.|TRBD1|TRBV25-1|TRBJ2-5
CASRGQGETQYF
TGTGCCAGCAGGGGACAGGGGGAGACCCAGTACTTC
>.|TRBD1|TRBV27|TRBJ1-5
CASSWGQGNQPQHF
TGTGCCAGCAGTTGGGGACAGGGGAACCAGCCCCAGCATTTT
>.|.|TRBV27|TRBJ2-7
CASSSSLGQATYEQYF
TGTGCCAGCAGCTCTTCCCTTGGGCAGGCCACCTACGAGCAGTACTTC
>.|.|TRBV18|TRBJ2-1
CASSKAGLEQFF
TGTGCCAGCTCAAAAGCGGGCCTTGAGCAGTTCTTC
>.|.|TRBV5-4|TRBJ1-1
CASSLVQGNTEAFF
TGTGCCAGCAGCTTGGTCCAGGGGAACACTGAAGCTTTCTTT
>few|TRBD1|TRBV3-1/TRBV3-2|TRBJ1-6
CASSPRDRGHSPLHF
TGTGCCAGCAGCCCCCGGGACAGGGGGCATTCACCCCTCCACTTT
>.|.|TRBV9|TRBJ2-7
CASSPDTSYEQYF
TGTGCCAGCAGCCCGGACACCTCCTACGAGCAGTACTTC
>.|.|TRBV6-6|TRBJ1-2
CASSPRGASYGYTF
TGTGCCAGCAGCCCCCGGGGGGCGTCGTATGGCTACACCTTC
>.|.|TRBV2|TRBJ1-5
CASSGGYIGNQPQHF
TGTGCCAGCAGTGGAGGGTACATAGGCAATCAGCCCCAGCATTTT
>.|.|TRBV7-6|TRBJ1-3
CASSPGPSGNTIYF
TGTGCCAGCAGCCCCGGTCCCTCTGGAAACACCATATATTTT
>.|.|TRBV7-3|TRBJ1-2
CASSPSGLDGYTF
TGTGCCAGCAGTCCGTCAGGGCTTGATGGCTACACCTTC
>few|TRBD1|TRBV6-6|TRBJ1-5
CASQDRGNQPQHF
TGTGCCAGCCAGGACAGGGGAAATCAGCCCCAGCATTTT
>few|.|TRBV5-1|TRBJ1-1
CASSPGNTEAFF
TGCGCCAGCAGCCCAGGAAACACTGAAGCTTTCTTT
>.|.|TRBV3-1/TRBV3-2|TRBJ1-5
CASSLATGGNQPQHF
TGTGCCAGCAGCTTAGCAACAGGTGGCAATCAGCCCCAGCATTTT
>.|TRBD2|TRBV4-1|TRBJ2-1
CASSQEELAGYNEQFF
TGCGCCAGCAGCCAAGAAGAACTAGCGGGGTACAATGAGCAGTTCTTC
>.|TRBD2|TRBV19|TRBJ2-3
CATLANGGTFTDTQYF
TGTGCCACACTAGCGAACGGGGGTACCTTCACAGATACGCAGTATTTT
>.|TRBD2|TRBV5-8|TRBJ2-1
CASSLSGSSYNEQFF
TGTGCCAGCAGCTTAAGCGGGAGCTCCTACAATGAGCAGTTCTTC
>.|.|TRBV6-1|TRBJ2-4
CASSEGRQTKNIQYF
TGTGCCAGCAGTGAAGGCAGGCAGACCAAAAACATTCAGTACTTC
>.|TRBD2|TRBV24-1|TRBJ2-3
CATSDVGLAGAADTQYF
TGTGCCACCAGTGATGTGGGACTAGCGGGAGCGGCAGATACGCAGTATTTT